The 8 T cell receptor beta chains in this list originate from one sample, sequenced in a study of CD8 T cells in Susac syndrome. About 0.45 to 1 ug RNA was reverse transcribed with random hexamers. MiXCR, applied by TCRdb to the immunoSEQ multiplex PCR reads, yields one record per CDR3 protein. The data hold tens of thousands of distinct CDR3 sequences, with around 94% observed a single time. Sequencing input: CD8+ T cells from PBMCs. The receptors derive from a human donor in good health.

The genes are TRBV30 and TRBJ2-2; TRBD1 might be the D (5 bases). Per germline, CDR1 GTSNPN and CDR2 SVGIG (reference sequence). The CDR3 runs 13 residues. Trimming removed 7 bases from V and 3 bases from J, with 12 bases in between. CDR3: CASTVLDTGELFF. The CDR3 coding sequence is TGTGCCTCGACAGTTTTGGACACCGGGGAGCTGTTTTTT.

In its sample, this clonotype was seen once. The chain links TRBV4-1 to TRBJ2-7, with 8 bases aligning to TRBD1. After removal of 1 base from V and 7 bases from J, the junction contained 9 bases not matched to a gene. There are 15 residues in the CDR3. Germline CDR1 is MGHRA and CDR2 is YSYEKL. This CDR3 is CASSQVVQGAGEQYF. In nucleotides, the CDR3 is TGCGCCAGCAGCCAAGTAGTCCAGGGGGCGGGGGAGCAGTACTTC.

V is TRBV13 and J is TRBJ2-1; D is uncertain. CDR3 length equals 14 residues. Germline CDR1 is PRHDT and CDR2 is FYEKMQ (reference sequence). The germline V and J ends were trimmed by 1 base and 9 bases, with 13 bases remaining between them. As DNA, the CDR3 is TGTGCCAGCAGCTTAGCCCAACCGTTGGGTGAGCAGTTCTTC. Protein: CASSLAQPLGEQFF.

The chain carries TRBV29-1 and TRBJ2-2, with D unresolved. The CDR3 contains 11 residues. Germline values: CDR1 SQVTM, CDR2 ANQGSEA. V gave up 5 bases and J gave up 7 bases, with 8 bases separating them. As DNA, the CDR3 is TGCAGCGTTCCCCGACTCGGGGAGCTGTTTTTT. Residues: CSVPRLGELFF.

The chain has TRBV4-1 and TRBJ1-1, with 9 bases lining up with TRBD1. The junction had 3 bases not matched to a gene; V was cut back by 4 bases and J by 3 bases. Germline CDR1 is MGHRA and CDR2 is YSYEKL. CDR3 size: 14 residues. The CDR3 sequence: CASSRTGEYTEAFF. CDR3 nucleotide sequence: TGCGCCAGCAGCCGGACAGGGGAGTACACTGAAGCTTTCTTT.

This chain connects TRBV27 to TRBJ2-7, with D perhaps given as TRBD1 or TRBD2 (6 bases each). The V gene's germline CDR1 is MNHEY and CDR2 SMNVEV (reference sequence). The CDR3 has 14 amino acids. Trimming removed 10 bases at V and 5 bases at J, with 21 bases between. The CDR3 coding sequence is TGTGCCACCGGGTTAACTTGGGGGGCTGACGAGCAGTACTTC. Translation: CATGLTWGADEQYF.

This clonotype was recorded once. The rearrangement joins TRBV6-6 to TRBJ2-1; D gene unclear. Deletions cut 2 bases from V and 8 bases from J, with 10 bases between. CDR1 is MNHNY, CDR2 SVGAGI, per germline (reference sequence). The CDR3 extends over 13 amino acids. CDR3 DNA: TGTGCCAGCAGTTACGCAGTTTGGGATGAGCAGTTCTTC. Amino acids: CASSYAVWDEQFF.

V and J are TRBV20-1 and TRBJ1-5; D may be TRBD1 (5 bases). Germline CDR1 is DFQATT and CDR2 is SNEGSKA (reference sequence). V was clipped by 6 bases and J by 3 bases, with 15 bases between them. The CDR3 has 14 amino acids. CDR3 residues: CSALEMTANQPQHF. In nucleotides, the CDR3 is TGCAGTGCACTAGAGATGACAGCCAATCAGCCCCAGCATTTT.